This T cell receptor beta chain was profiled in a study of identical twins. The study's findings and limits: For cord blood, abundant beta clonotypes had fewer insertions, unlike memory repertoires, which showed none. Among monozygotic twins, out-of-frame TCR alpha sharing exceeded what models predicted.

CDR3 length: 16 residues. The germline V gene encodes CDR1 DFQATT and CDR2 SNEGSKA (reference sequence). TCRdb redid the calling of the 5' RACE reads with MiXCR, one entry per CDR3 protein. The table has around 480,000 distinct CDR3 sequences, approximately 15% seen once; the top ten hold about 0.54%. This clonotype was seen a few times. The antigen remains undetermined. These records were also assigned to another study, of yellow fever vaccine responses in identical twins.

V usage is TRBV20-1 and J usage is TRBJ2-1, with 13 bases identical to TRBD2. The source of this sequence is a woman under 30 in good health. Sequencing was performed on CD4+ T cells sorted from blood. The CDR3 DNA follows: TGCAGGCCGACTAGCGGGGGGTCAAGCTCCTACAATGAGCAGTTCTTC. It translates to CRPTSGGSSSYNEQFF.